One and the same sample provided the 23 T cell receptor beta chains below, sequenced in a study of breast tumors, draining lymph nodes, adjacent tissues. Breast cancer patients provided tissue from their axillary draining lymph nodes. TCRdb recomputed calls from the multiplex PCR reads with MiXCR, one row per CDR3 protein. The sample records roughly 100,000 distinct CDR3 sequences, around 30% being singletons. The sample taken for sequencing was axillary lymph node tissue. All receptors derive from a female donor with breast cancer. Some clones in this sample may be carry-over from other donors' samples.

The chain is built from TRBV20-1 and TRBJ2-1, with no clear D. Trimming took 1 base from V and 12 from J, leaving 7 bases between them. The length of the CDR3 is 10 residues. Germline CDR1 DFQATT, CDR2 SNEGSKA (reference sequence). As DNA, the CDR3 is TGCAGTGCTAGAGGGCCGGGGCAGTTCTTC. This sequence encodes CSARGPGQFF.

Note on this clonotype: A read error is possible here, since a much larger clone lies one base away. This rearrangement joins TRBV3-2 to TRBJ2-1; TRBD2 was called by the table and not checked on the DNA. TRBV3-2 is given as a pseudogene. The CDR3 is 12 residues long. This CDR3 reads CASSQVGPRKFF. The DNA for the CDR3 is TGTGCCAGCAGCCAGGTCGGACCCCGCAAGTTCTTC.

The rearrangement links TRBV24-1 to TRBJ2-3; 13 bases match TRBD2. CDR1 is KGHDR and CDR2 is SFDVKD in the germline V gene. With 6 bases clipped from V and 5 bases from J, the junction kept 4 bases outside the gene matches. This CDR3 is built from 15 residues. For the CDR3, the DNA is TGTGCCACCAGTTACCGACTAGCGGGGGGAGATACGCAGTATTTT. It specifies CATSYRLAGGDTQYF.

Ten or more counts support this clonotype. V gene TRBV27 combines with J gene TRBJ2-7, with TRBD1 matching over 11 bases. This CDR3 is built from 14 residues. Germline loops: CDR1 MNHEY, CDR2 SMNVEV (reference sequence). With 8 bases clipped from V and 3 bases from J, the junction kept 6 bases outside the gene matches. CDR3 sequence: CASAGQGAFYEQYF. CDR3 DNA: TGTGCCAGCGCCGGACAGGGGGCATTCTACGAGCAGTACTTC.

This clonotype was observed many times. The chain employs TRBV6-4 and TRBJ1-2; D ambiguous. V lost 2 bases, J lost 6 bases, and 7 bases lay in between. This CDR3 is 12 amino acids long. CDR1 is MRHNA, CDR2 SNTAGT, per germline. In DNA form, the CDR3 reads TGTGCCAGCAGTGACGGCTTAAATGGCTACACCTTC. This encodes CASSDGLNGYTF.

Remarks on this clonotype: A read error is likely, as this CDR3 ends without the conserved phenylalanine or tryptophan. This chain uses TRBV28 with TRBJ1-1; maybe TRBD1 (6 bases). The CDR3 extends over 14 amino acids. V lost 4 bases, J lost 1 base, and 10 bases lay in between. Germline-derived CDR1 and CDR2 are MDHEN and SYDVKM. CDR3 sequence: CASSYPTGNTEAFC. CDR3 nucleotide sequence: TGTGCCAGCAGTTACCCGACAGGGAACACTGAAGCTTTCTGT.

In its sample, this clonotype was seen many times. The rearrangement joins TRBV14 to TRBJ2-2; D remains ambiguous. CDR3 length: 14 amino acids. CDR1 and CDR2 (germline): SGHDN, FVKESK. The V end was cut by 0 bases, the J end by 3 bases, with 5 bases between. The CDR3 spells CASSQDLYTGELFF. The CDR3 DNA reads as TGTGCCAGCAGCCAAGATTTATACACCGGGGAGCTGTTTTTT.

This rearrangement joins TRBV10-3 to TRBJ1-4, with TRBD1 matching 10 bases. This CDR3 is 15 amino acids long. With 6 bases clipped from V and 8 bases from J, the junction kept 9 bases outside the gene matches. CDR1 and CDR2 from the germline V gene are ENHRY and SYGVKD. The CDR3 nucleotides are TGTGCCATCAGCGCGGGACAGGGACAGGGGGAAAAACTGTTTTTT. It yields the protein CAISAGQGQGEKLFF.

This chain connects TRBV29-1 to TRBJ1-4, with a weak D call TRBD1 (5 bases). Deletions cut 8 bases from V and 5 bases from J, with 18 bases between. The CDR3 totals 14 residues. Germline assignment: CDR1 SQVTM and CDR2 ANQGSEA. For the CDR3, the DNA is TGCAGCAGCTCAACCGGGACTACAAATGAAAAACTGTTTTTT. It codes for CSSSTGTTNEKLFF.

This clonotype was counted ten times or more. Since a much larger clone is just one base distant, this may be a read error. The CDR3: CSARVPPDRANYGYTF. In DNA, the CDR3 is TGCAGTGCTAGAGTTCCCCCGGACAGGGCGAACTATGGCTACACCTTC. The V and J genes are TRBV20-1 and TRBJ1-2, with 8 nucleotides matching TRBD1. The trim removed 1 base at V and 2 bases at J, leaving 9 bases unmatched. CDR1 is DFQATT, CDR2 SNEGSKA, per germline (reference sequence). The CDR3 has 16 amino acids.

This clonotype was seen more than once but under ten times. The chain has TRBV6-1 and TRBJ2-4; D is uncertain. This CDR3 is built from 16 residues. Trimming removed 1 base at V and 6 bases at J, with 16 bases between. Germline V CDR1 and CDR2: MNHNS, SASEGT. CDR3 protein: CASSEVWKITINIQYF. CDR3 DNA: TGTGCCAGCAGTGAAGTCTGGAAAATCACGATAAACATTCAGTACTTC.

As for this clonotype: A read error may be the cause here, since a much bigger clone is one base away. This rearrangement joins TRBV2 to TRBJ1-2; 8 nucleotides line up with TRBD1. Germline CDR1 reads SNHLY; CDR2 reads FYNNEI. This CDR3 spans 13 amino acids. Written as DNA, the CDR3 is TGTGTCAGCAGTGCGGAGACAGGGGAGGGCTACACCTTC. It encodes CVSSAETGEGYTF. The whole variable domain, filled in from reference TRBV2 and TRBJ1-2, reads EPEVTQTPSHQVTQMGQEVILRCVPISNHLYFYWYRQILGQKVEFLVSFYNNEISEKSEIFDDQFSVERPDGSNFTLKIRSTKLEDSAMYFCVSSAETGEGYTFGSGTRLTVV.

At least ten counts were recorded for this clonotype. The chain is built from TRBV9 and TRBJ2-3, with TRBD2 identical over 9 bases. The CDR3 has 15 amino acids. V shed 3 bases, J shed 2 bases, and the junction held 4 bases outside the gene matches. Germline V gene data show CDR1 as SGDLS and CDR2 as YYNGEE. The CDR3 here is CASSEAGGPTDTQYF. CDR3 DNA sequence: TGTGCCAGCAGCGAAGCGGGAGGCCCCACAGATACGCAGTATTTT.

The chain joins TRBV2 to TRBJ2-1; D not certain. The CDR3 consists of 14 residues. From germline, CDR1 is SNHLY and CDR2 FYNNEI. V was pared by 2 bases and J by 4 bases, with 9 bases between. Here the CDR3 DNA reads TGTGCCAGCAGTGAATCGTCCCGGTACAATGAGCAGTTCTTC. It codes for CASSESSRYNEQFF.

This clonotype occurred a few times. The chain employs TRBV6-1 and TRBJ2-1, with D possibly being TRBD2 (6 bases). The CDR3 has 14 residues. Deletions cut 3 bases from V and 4 bases from J, with 10 bases between. From germline, CDR1 is MNHNS and CDR2 SASEGT. The CDR3 is CASSENAGYNEQFF. The CDR3 coding sequence is TGTGCCAGCAGTGAGAACGCGGGGTACAATGAGCAGTTCTTC.

This clonotype was detected only a few times. The V call is TRBV15, the J call TRBJ1-1; D gene ambiguous. Looked up from germline, CDR1 is LNHNV and CDR2 is YYDKDF (reference sequence). The V end was cut by 0 bases, the J end by 0 bases, with 11 bases between. The CDR3 totals 16 residues. CDR3 sequence reads: CATSREVKVMNTEAFF. DNA for the CDR3: TGTGCCACCAGCAGAGAGGTTAAGGTGATGAACACTGAAGCTTTCTTT.

This clonotype occurred many times. The V and J genes are TRBV27 and TRBJ2-1; D unclear. The CDR3 runs 12 residues. Germline CDR1 is MNHEY and CDR2 is SMNVEV (reference sequence). V gave up 5 bases and J gave up 8 bases, with 10 bases separating them. The CDR3: CASSPDVDEQFF. CDR3 nucleotides: TGTGCCAGCAGTCCTGACGTGGATGAGCAGTTCTTC.

With regard to this clonotype: One end of the junction is discordant with germline, which a read error may explain. V usage is TRBV25-1 and J usage is TRBJ1-6; 8 positions agree with TRBD1. The germline V gene encodes CDR1 MGHDK and CDR2 SYGVNS. The CDR3 covers 13 residues. The DNA of the CDR3 is TGTGCTAGCAAGGGACAGGCGAATTCACCCCTCCACTTT. Translating gives CASKGQANSPLHF.

This clonotype was detected ten times or more. The chain uses TRBV27 and TRBJ2-7, with 14 bases identical to TRBD2. CDR1 is MNHEY, CDR2 SMNVEV, per germline (reference sequence). The V and J ends lost 7 bases and 4 bases, in that order; junction bases with no gene match: 9. CDR3 length equals 16 residues. The CDR3 reads CASNHSGTSGRYEQYF. CDR3 bases: TGTGCCAGCAACCATTCCGGGACTAGCGGGAGATACGAGCAGTACTTC.

There are many counts of this clonotype. The rearrangement joins TRBV2 to TRBJ2-1, with 13 nucleotides matching TRBD2. There are 15 residues in the CDR3. Germline lookup yields CDR1 SNHLY and CDR2 FYNNEI. The ends lost 7 bases at V and 7 bases at J; junction bases unmatched: 7. This CDR3 reads CASIQTSGRNNEQFF. CDR3 nucleotide sequence: TGTGCCAGCATTCAGACTAGCGGGAGGAATAATGAGCAGTTCTTC.

This clonotype was observed many times. A much larger clonotype is one base distant, so this may be a read error. This chain joins TRBV5-6 and TRBJ2-7, with D uncertain. There are 14 residues in the CDR3. The ends were cut back, 0 bases at V and 7 bases at J, with 14 bases in the middle. CDR1 and CDR2 from the germline V gene are SGHDT and YYEEEE. CDR3 DNA sequence: TGTGCCAGCAGCTTGGTGCAGGCTGTCGGTGAGCAGTACTTC. Protein sequence: CASSLVQAVGEQYF.

V usage is TRBV12-3 or TRBV12-4 and J usage is TRBJ1-3; perhaps TRBD1 as D (6 bases). V was clipped by 6 bases and J by 7 bases, with 10 bases between them. This CDR3 comprises 12 residues. The CDR3 spells CASRSQGNTIYF. Here the CDR3 DNA reads TGTGCCAGCAGGAGCCAGGGGAACACCATATATTTT.

At least ten counts were recorded for this clonotype. For the CDR3, the DNA is TGTGCCAGCAGTTCAGGGCCTTCCTACGAGCAGTACTTC. This encodes CASSSGPSYEQYF. The chain has TRBV27 and TRBJ2-7; weak D call: TRBD1 (5 bases). This CDR3 has 13 amino acids. Germline-derived CDR1 and CDR2 are MNHEY and SMNVEV (reference sequence). Trimming took 4 bases from V and 1 from J, leaving 8 bases between them.